The sequence of this T cell receptor beta chain was determined in a study of graft-versus-host responses after intestinal transplantation. The overall study: Anti-thymocyte globulin induction preceded two to four years of tacrolimus and steroid maintenance in all recipients.

Sequenced by immunoSEQ multiplex PCR; TCRdb stores in-frame clones only, minus some. The sample contains just under 90,000 clones, about four fifths of which appear only once. CDR1 MNHEY and CDR2 SVGAGI come from the germline V gene. The CDR3 is made up of 14 amino acids. Trimming pared 0 bases from V and 2 bases from J, leaving 5 bases between. This clone was seen a few times. The antigen remains unidentified. The rearrangement uses TRBV6-5 and TRBJ1-3; no definite D call. Here the sequenced sample was unstimulated CD8+ T cells sorted from spleen or lymph node cells, taken before intestinal transplant. This TCR derives from a human donor who received an intestinal transplant. CDR3 in DNA: TGTGCCAGCAGTTACTCAGGGCCTGGAAACACCATATATTTT. Amino acids: CASSYSGPGNTIYF.